What follows are 24 T cell receptor beta chains derived from one specimen sequenced in a study of technical replicates of blood from a few donors. Sequencing used immunoSEQ multiplex PCR; TCRdb keeps in-frame clones, though not all of them. Among about 62,000 clones listed, roughly nine tenths were seen once. The source material was PBMCs. The source of these receptors is a human donor in good health. Some clones in this sample may be carry-over from other donors' samples.

The rearrangement uses TRBV29-1 and TRBJ1-1; no firm D call. Trimming shortened V by 5 bases and J by 0 bases, and 10 bases separated the two germline ends. There are 13 residues in the CDR3. Looked up from germline, CDR1 is SQVTM and CDR2 is ANQGSEA. CDR3: CSVYRVLNTEAFF. In DNA form, the CDR3 reads TGCAGCGTTTATCGAGTGCTGAACACTGAAGCTTTCTTT.

This clone was detected only once. The CDR3 DNA reads TGTGCCAGTAGTCCCGGACTTCTCTACAATGAGCAGTTCTTC. This encodes CASSPGLLYNEQFF. The V gene is TRBV19, the J gene TRBJ2-1, with D possibly TRBD2 on 5 matching bases. The CDR3 is 14 residues long. Germline-derived CDR1 and CDR2 are LNHDA and SQIVND (reference sequence). The V end lost 5 bases, the J end lost 3 bases, and 11 bases lay between the germline ends.

The rearrangement links TRBV6-1 to TRBJ1-2; D gene ambiguous. The CDR3 has 15 residues. The germline V gene encodes CDR1 MNHNS and CDR2 SASEGT. V dropped 5 bases and J dropped 5 bases, with 18 bases sitting between them. The CDR3 is CASSLLSLFPYGYTF. CDR3 DNA: TGTGCCAGCAGTCTCCTTTCACTCTTTCCATATGGCTACACCTTC.

The chain uses TRBV6-1 and TRBJ1-6; D not certain. V lost 5 bases, J lost 6 bases, and 11 bases lay in between. The CDR3 loop spans 14 amino acids. In germline, CDR1 is MNHNS, CDR2 SASEGT. The CDR3 loop reads CASSHLSGNSPLHF. CDR3 sequence (DNA): TGTGCCAGCAGTCACTTGTCGGGTAATTCACCCCTCCACTTT.

The CDR3 DNA sequence: TGTGCCAGCAGCTTAGGACGGCGGAAGGAGACCCAGTACTTC. It is translated as CASSLGRRKETQYF. The chain employs TRBV7-2 and TRBJ2-5; D is undetermined. Trimming stripped 1 base from V and 5 bases from J, with 11 bases between. Germline values: CDR1 SGHTA, CDR2 FQGNSA. The CDR3 contains 14 residues.

J is TRBJ2-3 and V is TRBV7-2, with a possible D match to TRBD2 (5 bases). Per germline, CDR1 SGHTA and CDR2 FQGNSA. The V and J ends lost 5 bases and 3 bases respectively, with 12 bases between them. The CDR3 is 14 residues long. CDR3 nucleotide sequence: TGTGCCAGCAGCCCCAGCAGGAGGACAGATACGCAGTATTTT. This gives the protein CASSPSRRTDTQYF.

This clone was seen only once. The V call is TRBV6-1, the J call TRBJ2-7; 7 bases align to TRBD1. This CDR3 is 14 amino acids long. Germline V gene sequence: CDR1 MNHNS, CDR2 SASEGT. Unmatched junction bases numbered 5, after V lost 6 bases and J lost 0 bases. CDR3 in amino acids: CASRTGQSSYEQYF. CDR3 sequence (DNA): TGTGCCAGCAGGACGGGACAGAGCTCCTACGAGCAGTACTTC.

The CDR3 protein is CASSIEQGYGYTF. The CDR3 bases are TGTGCCAGTAGTATAGAACAGGGATATGGCTACACCTTC. The V gene is TRBV19, the J gene TRBJ1-2; TRBD1 is a possible D gene (6 bases). Trimming removed 0 bases from V and 5 bases from J, with 7 bases in between. CDR1 is LNHDA, CDR2 SQIVND, per germline (reference sequence). The CDR3 runs to 13 residues.

This CDR3 is CASSPGFYTEAFF. CDR3 coding DNA: TGTGCCAGCAGTCCGGGATTCTACACTGAAGCTTTCTTT. The chain combines TRBV5-4 with TRBJ1-1, with D unresolved. This CDR3 comprises 13 residues. Trimming shortened V by 5 bases and J by 3 bases, and 11 bases separated the two germline ends. Germline assignment: CDR1 SGHNT and CDR2 YYREEE (reference sequence).

The chain is built from TRBV7-3 and TRBJ2-3; a possible D gene is TRBD2 (5 bases). V lost 2 bases, J lost 8 bases, and 17 bases lay in between. The CDR3 runs 15 residues. The V gene's germline CDR1 is SGHTA and CDR2 FQGTGA. CDR3 in DNA: TGTGCCAGCAGCTTAGGGAGACTCCCGTTTGTTACGCAGTATTTT. As protein: CASSLGRLPFVTQYF.

The chain carries TRBV11-2 and TRBJ1-4; a possible D gene is TRBD1 (6 bases). This CDR3 contains 15 residues. CDR1 SGHAT and CDR2 FQNNGV come from the germline V gene. V lost 3 bases, J lost 8 bases, and 16 bases lay in between. In DNA form, the CDR3 reads TGTGCCAGCAGCTTTACCGGGACATCGATAGAAAAACTGTTTTTT. It codes for CASSFTGTSIEKLFF.

The J gene is TRBJ2-1, the V gene TRBV7-2, with D unclear. Germline-derived CDR1 and CDR2 are SGHTA and FQGNSA. V lost 1 base and J lost 5, with 6 bases in between. CDR3 length: 13 residues. CDR3 bases: TGTGCCAGCAGCTTAGGTCCTAACAATGAGCAGTTCTTC. Translated, it gives CASSLGPNNEQFF.

The chain joins TRBV4-3 to TRBJ2-5; weak D call: TRBD2 (6 bases). The CDR3 has 13 residues. Germline lookup yields CDR1 LGHNA and CDR2 YSLEER. V was shortened by 2 bases and J by 5 bases, with 9 bases between the two germline ends. DNA of the CDR3: TGCGCCAGCAGCCAAACGGGGGTGGAGACCCAGTACTTC. Translated, it gives CASSQTGVETQYF.

CDR3 loop: CASSEKAGGRETQYF. The CDR3 bases are TGCGCCAGCAGTGAGAAGGCGGGAGGTCGTGAGACCCAGTACTTC. The chain is built from TRBV10-1 and TRBJ2-5, with 8 bases identical to TRBD2. The germline V gene encodes CDR1 WNHNN and CDR2 SYGVQD (reference sequence). The CDR3 extends over 15 amino acids. With 2 bases clipped from V and 5 bases from J, the junction kept 7 bases outside the gene matches.

This clone was observed a handful of times. This rearrangement joins TRBV4-1 to TRBJ1-4; D gene unclear. CDR1 and CDR2 (germline): MGHRA, YSYEKL. Trimming took 4 bases from V and 6 from J, leaving 15 bases between them. The CDR3 has 15 amino acids. The CDR3 region is CASSPDRSTDEKLFF. The CDR3 nucleotides are TGCGCCAGCAGCCCCGACCGGTCAACAGATGAAAAACTGTTTTTT.

The genes are TRBV5-6 and TRBJ1-4, with no clear D. The germline CDR1 and CDR2 sequences are SGHDT and YYEEEE. This CDR3 contains 14 residues. With 6 bases removed from V and 5 bases from J, the gap between germline ends came to 14 bases. The CDR3, as DNA: TGTGCCAGCAACCGACAAGAGACAAATGAAAAACTGTTTTTT. It yields the protein CASNRQETNEKLFF.

This chain joins TRBV5-6 and TRBJ1-4; 12 nucleotides match TRBD1. The germline gives CDR1 SGHDT, CDR2 YYEEEE. The V segment lost 4 bases and the J segment 8 bases; nucleotides outside the gene matches: 6. The CDR3 loop spans 15 amino acids. The CDR3 sequence is CASSRGQGAQEKLFF. Here the CDR3 DNA reads TGTGCCAGCAGCCGGGGACAGGGGGCGCAAGAAAAACTGTTTTTT.

The chain combines TRBV10-3 with TRBJ2-3; D unclear. The germline V gene has CDR1 ENHRY and CDR2 SYGVKD. The CDR3 spans 14 residues. V lost 3 bases, J lost 3 bases, and 10 bases lay in between. The CDR3 DNA is TGTGCCATCAGTGACACGGCGGAGACAGATACGCAGTATTTT. Translated, it gives CAISDTAETDTQYF.

The chain carries TRBV9 and TRBJ2-6; 9 nucleotides align to TRBD1. CDR3 size: 19 residues. V shed 2 bases, J shed 2 bases, and the junction held 11 bases outside the gene matches. CDR1 is SGDLS and CDR2 is YYNGEE in the germline V gene. The CDR3 nucleotides are TGTGCCAGCAGCGTCGACATCGGGACAGGGAAGGCTGGGGCCAACGTCCTGACTTTC. As protein: CASSVDIGTGKAGANVLTF.

Here the CDR3 reads CASSSAGGTTYEQYF. The CDR3 DNA follows: TGTGCCAGCAGCTCGGCAGGCGGGACCACCTACGAGCAGTACTTC. The chain carries TRBV7-9 and TRBJ2-7; the D gene is possibly TRBD2 (6 bases). CDR1 SEHNR and CDR2 FQNEAQ come from the germline V gene (reference sequence). Trimming shortened V by 4 bases and J by 2 bases, and 15 bases separated the two germline ends. The CDR3 totals 15 residues.

The chain carries TRBV2 and TRBJ2-5, with a possible D match to TRBD1 (5 bases). Trimming stripped 8 bases from V and 6 bases from J, with 16 bases between. Per germline, CDR1 SNHLY and CDR2 FYNNEI. The CDR3 extends over 13 amino acids. CDR3 residues: CASGRGERQTQYF. CDR3 DNA: TGTGCCAGCGGTAGGGGCGAGCGTCAGACCCAGTACTTC.

The V call is TRBV6-5, the J call TRBJ1-2, with 9 bases that match TRBD1. The junction had 6 bases not matched to a gene; V was cut back by 6 bases and J by 4 bases. The CDR3 spans 14 residues. Looked up from germline, CDR1 is MNHEY and CDR2 is SVGAGI. The chain's CDR3 is CASSGQGLAYGYTF. As DNA, the CDR3 is TGTGCCAGCAGCGGACAGGGGCTGGCCTATGGCTACACCTTC.

This sequence joins TRBV7-9 and TRBJ1-2; TRBD1 aligns across 12 bases. V trimming: 2 bases; J trimming: 7 bases; junction bases outside the gene matches: 11. The CDR3 extends over 17 amino acids. Germline V gene sequence: CDR1 SEHNR, CDR2 FQNEAQ (reference sequence). CDR3 coding DNA: TGTGCCAGCAGCTTATACAAGGGGACAGGGGGCAAGGTTGGCTACACCTTC. Protein product: CASSLYKGTGGKVGYTF.

The V call is TRBV7-9, the J call TRBJ2-3, with 11 bases lining up with TRBD2. V lost 2 bases to trimming and J lost 4 bases; unmatched junction nucleotides: 8. The CDR3 extends over 17 amino acids. CDR1 SEHNR and CDR2 FQNEAQ come from the germline V gene (reference sequence). The DNA of the CDR3 is TGTGCCAGCAGCTTAAACCGGCTAGCGGGAGGTTCAGATACGCAGTATTTT. Encoded protein: CASSLNRLAGGSDTQYF.